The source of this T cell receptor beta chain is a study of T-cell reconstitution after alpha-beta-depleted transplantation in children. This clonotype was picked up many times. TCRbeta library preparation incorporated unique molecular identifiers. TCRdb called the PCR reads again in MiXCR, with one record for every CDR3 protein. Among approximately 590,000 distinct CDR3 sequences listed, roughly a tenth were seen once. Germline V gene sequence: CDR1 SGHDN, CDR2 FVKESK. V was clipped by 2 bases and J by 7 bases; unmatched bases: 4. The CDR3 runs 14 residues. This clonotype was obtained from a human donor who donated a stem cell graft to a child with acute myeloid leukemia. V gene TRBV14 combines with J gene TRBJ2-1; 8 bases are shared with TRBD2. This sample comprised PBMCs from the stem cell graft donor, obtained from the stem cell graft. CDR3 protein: CASSQLLAGNEQFF. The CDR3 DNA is TGTGCCAGCAGCCAATTATTAGCGGGAAATGAGCAGTTCTTC.